This is a list of T cell receptor beta chains from one sample in a study of a mutant IDH1 vaccine in newly diagnosed glioma. No cognate antigen is known for these TCRs. Some clones are missing from TCRdb's copy, which holds only in-frame ones; the method was immunoSEQ multiplex PCR. The sample carries roughly 11,000 clones, roughly 87% recorded once. The sample in question was PBMCs, obtained from a glioma patient whose treatment included an IDH1 peptide vaccine. The receptors were gathered from a woman aged 40 to 50 with glioma. Some clones in this sample may be carry-over from other donors' samples. The CDR3 runs from the conserved cysteine through the conserved F or W. The order of the fields is J gene, clone size, D gene, V gene, CDR3 DNA, CDR3 protein. A D gene is named only where the DNA matches it firmly. Expanded clones are given a class, and other clones once, few, many or no size at all.

TRBJ1-5 NA NA TRBV4-2 TGTGCCAGCAGCCAAGAAGGCGGAAGCAATCAGCCCCAGCATTTT CASSQEGGSNQPQHF
TRBJ1-5 once TRBD1 TRBV30 TGTGCCTGGAGTCCAGGGGGAGAACAGCCCCAGCATTTT CAWSPGGEQPQHF
TRBJ1-2 NA TRBD1 TRBV7-2 TGTGCCAGCAGCTTGACAGGGGCTAACTATGGCTACACCTTC CASSLTGANYGYTF
TRBJ2-2 once NA TRBV2 TGTGCCAGCACTGCAGAGCGGGCGAGGGGCGGGGAGCTGTTTTTT CASTAERARGGELFF
TRBJ2-2 NA NA TRBV5-4 TGTGCCAGCCGCCAAGAAAACACCGGGGAGCTGTTTTTT CASRQENTGELFF
TRBJ1-1 NA TRBD1 TRBV5-6 TGTGCCAGCAGCCCGACAGGGTACACTGAAGCTTTCTTT CASSPTGYTEAFF
TRBJ2-1 NA NA TRBV18 TGTGCCAGCTCACCAAGGGCAGGGCGATCCTACAATGAGCAGTTCTTC CASSPRAGRSYNEQFF
TRBJ1-5 NA TRBD1 TRBV5-1 TGCGCCAGCAGAGGGGGGACAGGCGGCACAGGGCCCCAGCATTTT CASRGGTGGTGPQHF
TRBJ2-3 NA NA TRBV30 TGTGCCTGGAGTCTGGACCCGGGAGGCACAGATACGCAGTATTTT CAWSLDPGGTDTQYF
TRBJ1-3 once NA TRBV2 TGTGCCAGCAGTTTACAGGGATTTGGAAACACCATATATTTT CASSLQGFGNTIYF
TRBJ1-5 NA NA TRBV6-6 TGTGCCAGCAGCCCGGGTTTGAATCAGCCCCAGCATTTT CASSPGLNQPQHF
TRBJ1-5 NA NA TRBV28 TGTGCCAGCAGCCCCCCGTCGGGGCATCAGCCCCAGCATTTT CASSPPSGHQPQHF
TRBJ2-1 NA TRBD2 TRBV7-2 TGTGCCAGCACCCACCGGGGGGACTACAATGAGCAGTTCTTC CASTHRGDYNEQFF
TRBJ2-7 NA TRBD1 TRBV27 TGTGCCAGCAGTTTCCGGGACAGGGGGCTGTACGAGCAGTACTTC CASSFRDRGLYEQYF
TRBJ1-1 NA NA TRBV5-1 TGCGCCAGCAGCTTGGATTCATTGAACACTGAAGCTTTCTTT CASSLDSLNTEAFF
TRBJ2-7 NA NA TRBV5-4 TGTGCCAGCACCCCGGGGCAGGGTTTACACGAGCAGTACTTC CASTPGQGLHEQYF
TRBJ2-5 few NA TRBV5-1 TGCGCCAGCAGCTTGATTCGGTGGCCACAAGAGACCCAGTACTTC CASSLIRWPQETQYF
TRBJ1-6 NA NA TRBV6-4 TGTGCCAGCAGCTCCGGGGATAATTCACCCCTCCACTTT CASSSGDNSPLHF
TRBJ1-2 large NA TRBV27 TGTGCCAGCAGTTTTGATCCGAACTATGGCTACACCTTC CASSFDPNYGYTF
TRBJ2-2 once TRBD2 TRBV30 TGTGCCTGGAAAGGGACTAGCGTCACCGGGGAGCTGTTTTTT CAWKGTSVTGELFF
TRBJ2-1 NA TRBD2 TRBV5-1 TGCGCCAGCAGCCCGGAGAGCGGGGGGGCCGTTAATGAGCAGTTCTTC CASSPESGGAVNEQFF
TRBJ1-5 few TRBD1 TRBV9 TGTGCCAGCAGCCAGGGACAGGGGGCTTCGTCCCAGCATTTT CASSQGQGASSQHF
TRBJ2-3 NA TRBD2 TRBV13 TGTGCCAGCAGCCGGAGACTGGGACAACTAGCGGGAGGGCCTACGCAGTATTTT CASSRRLGQLAGGPTQYF
TRBJ2-6 NA TRBD2 TRBV13 TGTGCCAGCAGCTTAGCCGGGGGGTATGGGGCCAACGTCCTGACTTTC CASSLAGGYGANVLTF
TRBJ2-1 NA NA TRBV7-6 TGTGCCAGCAGCTTAGCGCCTACCCACAATGAGCAGTTCTTC CASSLAPTHNEQFF
TRBJ2-2 NA NA TRBV19 TGTGCCAGTAGTATAGGACCAGGGAAGACCGGGGAGCTGTTTTTT CASSIGPGKTGELFF
TRBJ2-1 NA NA TRBV5-1 TGCGCCAGCAGCTTTGGGGTCCGCGAGCAGTTCTTC CASSFGVREQFF
TRBJ2-5 NA NA TRBV2 TGTGCCAGCAAGGGGTACCAAGAGACCCAGTACTTC CASKGYQETQYF
TRBJ2-2 NA NA TRBV5-4 TGTGCCAGCAGCTTGGCCGGCGGAACAGTCACCGGGGAGCTGTTTTTT CASSLAGGTVTGELFF
TRBJ1-1 few NA TRBV14 TGTGCCAGCAGCCAAGATTGGCTAGGGAACACTGAAGCTTTCTTT CASSQDWLGNTEAFF
TRBJ2-5 NA NA TRBV29-1 TGCAGCGTTGCGGGGGGCACTGTCCGAGAGACCCAGTACTTC CSVAGGTVRETQYF
TRBJ1-2 NA TRBD1 TRBV10-3 TGTGCCTCCACTGACAGGGGATATGGCTACACCTTC CASTDRGYGYTF
TRBJ1-5 NA NA TRBV19 TGTGCCAGTAGTAACTCACGGGGGGCACGTCAGCCCCAGCATTTT CASSNSRGARQPQHF
TRBJ1-2 NA TRBD1 TRBV30 TGTGCCTGGAGTACCGGACAGGGTTTTGATGGCTACACCTTC CAWSTGQGFDGYTF
TRBJ2-6 NA TRBD1 TRBV7-8 TGTGCCAGCAGCAATCACCAGGGGGCGCTGGCTGGGGCCAACGTCCTGACTTTC CASSNHQGALAGANVLTF
TRBJ2-7 once NA TRBV13 TGTGCCAGCAGCTCTCAGGGAAAGCTCACGGGAAGGAATTTCGATCGGGAGCAGTACTTC CASSSQGKLTGRNFDREQYF
TRBJ2-7 NA TRBD2 TRBV28 TGTGCCAGCAGTACATTAAGATCGCGAAGCGGGAGCTACGAGCAGTACTTC CASSTLRSRSGSYEQYF
TRBJ2-7 NA NA TRBV6-1 TGTGCCAGCAGCCCCCAGGGTTCGTACGAGCAGTACTTC CASSPQGSYEQYF
TRBJ1-1 NA TRBD1 TRBV10-2 TGCGCCAGCAAGGGACAGGGGGCGAACACTGAAGCTTTCTTT CASKGQGANTEAFF
TRBJ2-1 NA NA TRBV7-2 TGTGCCAGCAGCCCCCAGGTAGGGGGGCGATACAATGAGCAGTTCTTC CASSPQVGGRYNEQFF
TRBJ1-1 NA TRBD1 TRBV27 TGTGCCAGCAGTGACAGGGGGTTCACTGAAGCTTTCTTT CASSDRGFTEAFF
TRBJ2-7 NA TRBD1 TRBV2 TGTGCCAGCAACCCCGGGACAGCCTACGAGCAGTACTTC CASNPGTAYEQYF
TRBJ2-5 once NA TRBV4-2 TGTGCCAGCAGCCAAGATTTGGATTCCCCAGGGACCCAGTACTTC CASSQDLDSPGTQYF
TRBJ2-1 NA NA TRBV7-6 TGTGCCAGCAGCTTCTCCGGGTCACAGGGTTCCAATGAGCAGTTCTTC CASSFSGSQGSNEQFF
TRBJ2-7 NA NA TRBV7-3 TGTGCCAGCAGCTTCGGGAAGGGGCCGATGAGTGAGCAGTACTTC CASSFGKGPMSEQYF
TRBJ2-7 NA NA TRBV30 TGTGCCTGGAGTGTACACTTCTCCTACGAGCAGTACTTC CAWSVHFSYEQYF
TRBJ2-3 NA TRBD2 TRBV2 TGTGCCAGCAGTGGAGCGGGAAGAGACACAGATACGCAGTATTTT CASSGAGRDTDTQYF
TRBJ2-7 NA NA TRBV6-6 TGTGCCAGCAGTTACTCGAGCGGTTGGGGCGAGCAGTACTTC CASSYSSGWGEQYF
TRBJ2-3 NA TRBD2 TRBV25-1 TGTGCCAGCAGTTTAGGCCTAGCGGGGGCCCATAGCACAGATACGCAGTATTTT CASSLGLAGAHSTDTQYF
TRBJ2-7 medium-sized NA TRBV27 TGTGCCAGCGGAGTAGGACCCGGCTACGAGCAGTACTTC CASGVGPGYEQYF
TRBJ1-1 NA NA TRBV2 TGTGCCAGCACCGAGGACTGGAACACTGAAGCTTTCTTT CASTEDWNTEAFF